This entry is about one TCR beta chain. Only a few counts were recorded for this clone. Its antigen has not been determined. Base qualities are not at hand, and no much larger clone is one base apart. The entry originates in a study of cytomegalovirus exposure and HLA in healthy donors (dated by TCRdb to 2016 to 2017). For context, the study as a whole: In an earlier analysis of around 540 of the donors, 250 to 350 Gb of sequence data and 117 million unique TCR beta sequences from 150 million to 200 million T cells were reported. Around 330 gigabases of sequencing data and around 80 million unique TCR sequences made up an early release that covered several hundred HLA-typed donors. Among the approximately 400 genotyped donors, roughly 80% belonged to the genetic ancestry cluster associated with self-reported Caucasian donors. The study aimed to test whether signatures of past pathogen exposure could be identified by cataloging public T cell receptors. The study used immunosequencing to profile the T cell repertoires of approximately 650 subjects and linked those repertoires to cytomegalovirus serostatus. In addition to the first cohort of roughly 700 subjects, a separate validation cohort of approximately 110 different subjects was used. The study combined high-throughput TCR immunosequencing, statistical association of individual TCRs with disease status, and machine learning to predict cytomegalovirus infection status. In a later analysis, previously published TCR beta repertoires from about 670 donors were re-analyzed and high-resolution HLA genotyping was added so that TCR occurrence patterns could be studied. In the later analysis, no new phenotypic data were used to find candidate immune exposures; instead, reliance was placed on TCR beta sequences and their occurrence across donors. An earlier analysis of 587 of the donors used high-throughput TCR beta sequencing to judge whether each TCR beta V gene segment behaved as functional or pseudogenic. Donor age, sex, ethnicity and CMV serostatus were compiled alongside the repertoire data. A later genetic analysis took genome-wide SNP genotypes for 398 of the 666 donors and used that subset as a discovery cohort. All discovery cohort repertoires had been generated using a single sequencing platform. HLA typing included class I and class II loci at four-digit resolution. Typing coverage varied by locus: 629-630 donors for A, B, C, DRB1 and DQB1; roughly 500 for DQA1; approximately 570 for DPA1; approximately 470 for DPB1. Several DR-DQ haplotypes were treated as single units for association and clustering because of strong linkage in the cohort. Among around 400 genotyped donors of the cohort, an average of approximately 240,000 unique TCR beta nucleotide sequences were sequenced per donor, roughly 18% of them non-productive.

In total, about 650 healthy bone marrow donors made up the cohort. At the time of sampling, all cohort members were nominally healthy, though unrecorded immune exposures were likely present. CMV serostatus was positive for 250 to 300 and negative for about half of the roughly 700 cohort members, and was not recorded for this donor. A peripheral blood sample was collected from each donor, and TCR beta sequencing was performed on peripheral blood mononuclear cells. The Qiagen DNeasy Blood Extraction Kit was used to extract genomic DNA from the blood cell samples. Results the study describes overall, beyond this receptor: Linkage disequilibrium might explain the correlated functional status among segregating V segments, but an unknown experimental factor could not be excluded. Across donors, most TCR sequences were observed very rarely, whereas some public TCRs were present in many individuals. CMV serostatus was the only immune exposure information available for the cohort. The authors suggested that the approach could potentially be extended to other disease states and immunological phenotypes. Some IMGT-functional V segments, including TRBV6-2 and TRBV6-3, could not be told apart with the 87-base-pair reads, so those segments were excluded. The earlier analysis of some 540 of the donors excluded about 16 rarely observed V segments, including chromosome 9 orphons, because counts were too low. According to a later analysis, parvovirus B19, influenza, CMV and Epstein-Barr virus appeared linked to several top co-occurrence clusters. The cohort was sequenced for TCR beta chains only, and without alpha or paired-chain data the features that could be detected were limited. Strong co-occurrence of HLA alleles, especially DR and DQ, made assigning TCR associations to individual alleles difficult. A later analysis found that HLA-associated TCR beta chains were more clonally expanded and had lower generation probabilities than equally common non-associated chains. In the study, some 180 TCR beta chains were listed as associated with cytomegalovirus. Three of the identified cytomegalovirus-associated TCR beta chains were confirmed in vitro to be specific for cytomegalovirus antigens. Because HLA typing was unavailable for some donors at each locus, only the typed subset was used in association tests. Sequencing depth was assumed to be roughly uniform across donors in the presence/absence analyses, though that assumption may not hold. The classifier was reported to diagnose cytomegalovirus status with high specificity and sensitivity in both the original cohort and the validation cohort. A later analysis found that TCR association rates varied across HLA loci, with DRB1 alleles showing the most associated TCRs and HLA-C alleles the fewest. In a later genetic analysis, fewer N-insertions in productive TCRs were reported among donors in an Asian-associated ancestry cluster than the roughly 710-donor mean. A further reported finding was that TCR beta sequences accurately predicted the HLA-A and HLA-B alleles for most subjects in the first cohort. A group of highly shared sequence variants was considered likely to be a technical artifact of the sequencing pipeline. An association between a missense DCLRE1C variant and V-gene and J-gene trimming of TCR beta chains was found in a later genetic analysis and replicated in an independent cohort. Broadly in line with IMGT annotations, most TCR beta V segments showed up in productive rearrangements about 90% or about 30% of the time in an earlier analysis of 450 to 600 of the donors. A later analysis associated about 17,000 TCR beta sequences with specific HLA alleles at a false discovery rate of 0.05. Most CMV-associated TCR beta chains appeared to be HLA-restricted in a later analysis, and the HLA associations seemed to be driven largely by CMV exposure.

Inclusive of the bounding cysteine and phenylalanine, the CDR3 is 18 residues long. This entry keeps only the CDR3 DNA: 54 bases, framed from base 1. Reading the germline V gene gives CDR1 MGHRA and CDR2 YSYEKL. Receptor libraries were prepared by the immunoSEQ multiplex PCR assay. For the multiplex PCR, a mixture combining 60 forward primers for TCR Vbeta segments and 13 reverse primers for TCR Jbeta segments was used. The CDR3 region of rearranged TCR beta genes was amplified from genomic DNA by a multiplex PCR assay. The amplified TCR beta libraries were sequenced on the Illumina HiSeq System as 87-base-pair reads. The original methods were these. A later analysis tallied tens of millions of unique TCR beta chains across the 666 repertoires, and approximately 12 million of those chains were shared by two or more donors. A nearest-neighbor algorithm error-corrected the raw reads and collapsed the reads into unique sequences, merging closely related sequences to remove PCR and sequencing errors. CDR3 sequences were aligned to IMGT reference sequences to assign V, D and J gene segments. Each retained sequence needed at least a six-nucleotide match to both a V gene segment and a J gene segment. A rearrangement counted as productive if the CDR3 had no stop codons and remained in frame with V and J, and every other rearrangement counted as non-productive. Following IMGT convention, CDR3 was defined as the stretch from the second conserved V-encoded cysteine to the conserved J-encoded phenylalanine. The earlier analysis of fewer than 700 of the donors excluded sequences that lacked an unambiguous match to a single V gene segment. In an earlier analysis of a few hundred of the donors, V segments were called functional above 56.7% productive rearrangements and were called segregating when the between-donor standard deviation exceeded 5%. A statistical classification framework was built for diagnosing cytomegalovirus status from the catalog of TCR beta chain sequences. V and J gene assignment, in a later analysis, came from comparing TCR nucleotide sequences with IMGT/GENE-DB human TR gene sequences. A later analysis assigned CDR3 sequences and most-parsimonious VDJ recombination scenarios with the TCRdist pipeline. A later analysis defined each TCR beta chain by its CDR3 amino acid sequence plus V-gene family, and excluded reads lacking a unique V-gene family. As a way to deal with suspected cross-contamination and a sequencing artifact, a later analysis dropped approximately 590 nucleotide sequences that were highly shared and had low generation probability. For each public chain, a later analysis derived a clonal expansion index from normalized ranks of inferred template counts within each repertoire. A later analysis computed generation probabilities with a VDJ recombination model fitted to out-of-frame rearrangements, and checked the results against IGoR. A later analysis scored TCR-TCR, TCR-HLA and TCR-CMV co-occurrence with hypergeometric tests, applying a repertoire-size bias correction to TCR pairs. In a later analysis, false discovery rates were estimated by permuting HLA or CMV assignments 20 times. In a later analysis, co-occurring TCRs were grouped using DBSCAN, and TCRdist sequence similarity was added for clustering within HLA-allele-positive subsets. Repertoires with fewer than 30,000 or more than 120,000 public chains, plus five repertoires with anomalous nucleotide sharing, were excluded from co-occurrence clustering. TCRdb re-hosts the immuneACCESS table, in-frame sequences only. Its copies lack some clones; in the studies checked, an unresolved V gene accounts for under half of them, and the cause for the rest is not known. From that table come the V and J calls and clone size; the DNA was used to work out D and trimming. In this sample the table shows about 140,000 clones, around 63% of which occur a single time. The ten biggest clones cover 1.5% to 2% of the sample.

This clonotype was obtained from a human donor in good health. The V gene is TRBV4-1 and the J gene is TRBJ2-5, with 9 central nucleotides matching TRBD1. Judging by the DNA end, TRBJ2-7 fits better; the J call may be wrong. Sample: PBMCs. The CDR3 is CASSQPGQGASLHYEQYF. The DNA reads as follows: TGCGCCAGCAGCCAGCCGGGACAGGGAGCCTCCCTCCACTACGAGCAGTACTTC.